The rows below give T cell receptor beta chains drawn from one sample of a study of control samples from healthy donors and cancer patients. Using immunoSEQ multiplex PCR, the repertoire was profiled, and TCRdb retains in-frame clones only, with some absent. The profile covers some 130,000 clones, with about 92% appearing a single time and about 1.7% taken by the ten largest. The source material was PBMCs. These receptors came from a man aged 50 or older with head and neck cancer. Both conserved end residues are trimmed from each CDR3.

TRBV6-2/TRBV6-3	TRBJ2-7	ASSYSEQGGKQSYEQY
TRBV6-2/TRBV6-3	TRBJ2-3	ASSSPRPTDTQY
TRBV27	TRBJ1-2	ASSLNPGLLDGYT
TRBV6-1	TRBJ1-5	ASSERGLSNQPQH
TRBV10-3	TRBJ1-2	AISPTGRVYGYT
TRBV6-5	TRBJ1-2	ACRGQGYGYT
TRBV15	TRBJ2-7	ATSRGPYKQY
TRBV9	TRBJ1-6	ASSQSGISPLH
TRBV7-6	TRBJ1-1	ASSSNRGANTEAF
TRBV7-3	TRBJ2-3	ASSLISRSGGAGDTQY
TRBV19	TRBJ1-1	ASTLSIALHTEAF
TRBV27	TRBJ2-2	ASSSTSNLNTGELF
TRBV5-6	TRBJ2-1	ASSLRGYNEQF
TRBV21-1	TRBJ1-5	ASSKVGQGAPNQPQH
TRBV19	TRBJ2-5	ASSKPAAAGKGETQY
TRBV18	TRBJ2-7	ASSLSPRSISYEQY
TRBV29-1	TRBJ2-3	SAAGPTDTQY
TRBV5-4	TRBJ1-4	ASSLRGANEKLF
TRBV6-5	TRBJ1-6	ASKGSTVNSPLH
TRBV5-4	TRBJ2-2	ASSLGLGTGELF
TRBV7-9	TRBJ1-2	ASSLGQSFYGYT
TRBV6-2/TRBV6-3	TRBJ1-2	ASSYLQGSGNYGYT
TRBV25-1	TRBJ2-1	ASSESAGRDEQF
TRBV19	TRBJ2-3	ASSIDLGHGRDTQY
TRBV24-1	TRBJ2-5	ATSDPSQREETQY
TRBV30	TRBJ1-1	AWSWGQGGTEAF
TRBV19	TRBJ2-1	ASSVGPGRAYNEQF
TRBV6-5	TRBJ1-2	ASSPDRGWGYT
TRBV10-3	TRBJ2-1	AISEFGGASYNEQF
TRBV12-3/TRBV12-4	TRBJ1-2	ASNKVANYGYT
TRBV3-1/TRBV3-2	TRBJ2-5	ASSQDGGGEGTQY
TRBV7-2	TRBJ2-7	ASSPGTDYEQY
TRBV7-2	TRBJ2-1	ASSLSGSEQF
TRBV9	TRBJ1-2	ASSAGENSGGYGYT
TRBV28	TRBJ1-1	ASLRGMNTEAF
TRBV4-3	TRBJ2-3	ASSPPLAGGRDTQY
TRBV9	TRBJ2-7	ASATGSGEQY
TRBV5-5	TRBJ2-1	ASSLALPGQGIYNEQF
TRBV5-1	TRBJ2-2	ASSYGLAGASGTGELF